The 8 T cell receptor beta chains given below trace back to one sample, sequenced in a study of T-cell reconstitution after alpha-beta-depleted transplantation in children. The library targeted TCRbeta and was prepared with unique molecular identifiers. One entry per CDR3 protein results from TCRdb running MiXCR on the PCR reads. The sample lists around 960,000 distinct CDR3 sequences; about 29% were seen once. The sequencing here drew on PBMCs, mostly from graft donor cells, taken 360 days after TCRalphabeta/CD19-depleted stem cell transplant. The source of these receptors is a boy under three years old who had a stem cell transplant for SCID, so the T cells may come from the graft donor.

The chain couples TRBV19 to TRBJ2-7; D is uncertain. V dropped 6 bases and J dropped 5 bases, with 17 bases sitting between them. Germline assignment: CDR1 LNHDA and CDR2 SQIVND (reference sequence). This CDR3 has 14 residues. CDR3: CASRTSLGSHEQYF. The CDR3 DNA sequence: TGTGCCAGTAGGACATCTTTGGGCAGCCACGAGCAGTACTTC.

The rearrangement uses TRBV6-5 and TRBJ2-6; D is ambiguous. Trimming shortened V by 0 bases and J by 0 bases, and 6 bases separated the two germline ends. Germline-derived CDR1 and CDR2 are MNHEY and SVGAGI. This CDR3 contains 16 residues. CDR3 DNA sequence: TGTGCCAGCAGTTACTCAGGTTTCTCTGGGGCCAACGTCCTGACTTTC. Protein sequence: CASSYSGFSGANVLTF.

The chain recombines TRBV4-1 with TRBJ2-1; TRBD2 aligns across 8 bases. The germline CDR1 and CDR2 sequences are MGHRA and YSYEKL. The V gene end was trimmed by 0 bases and the J gene end by 3 bases; junction bases not matched to a gene: 7. CDR3 size: 17 residues. CDR3 in DNA: TGCGCCAGCAGCCAAGACCTAGCGGGCGGTGGCTACAATGAGCAGTTCTTC. This translates into CASSQDLAGGGYNEQFF.

The rearrangement joins TRBV12-3 or TRBV12-4 to TRBJ2-5; tentatively, D is TRBD2 (5 bases). The CDR3 runs to 15 residues. Trimming cost V 1 base and J 0 bases, with 9 bases left between them. The CDR3 region has the DNA TGTGCCAGCAGTTTAGGGGCTAGCAACCAAGAGACCCAGTACTTC. Translating gives CASSLGASNQETQYF.

The chain uses TRBV7-2 and TRBJ2-3; 10 bases fit TRBD2. Germline loops: CDR1 SGHTA, CDR2 FQGNSA. V was pared by 6 bases and J by 0 bases, with 6 bases of the junction left unmatched. The CDR3 contains 16 residues. The CDR3 DNA reads as TGTGCCAGCAGACTCCTAGCGGGGGTCAGCACAGATACGCAGTATTTT. This encodes CASRLLAGVSTDTQYF.

This clonotype was counted a few times. The chain carries TRBV4-3 and TRBJ2-7; 8 nucleotides line up with TRBD1. V lost 0 bases to trimming and J lost 0 bases; unmatched junction nucleotides: 7. CDR3 length: 17 residues. From germline, CDR1 is LGHNA and CDR2 YSLEER. CDR3 DNA sequence: TGCGCCAGCAGCCAAGATGTGGACAGGGCCTTCTCCTACGAGCAGTACTTC. Its protein is CASSQDVDRAFSYEQYF.

This chain uses TRBV12-3 or TRBV12-4 with TRBJ2-5; D is undetermined. CDR3 size: 19 residues. Trimming pared 4 bases from V and 1 base from J, leaving 25 bases between. CDR3 amino acids: CASSSDRGPNRRGQETQYF. The CDR3 coding sequence is TGTGCCAGCAGTTCCGATAGAGGTCCAAATCGCCGAGGCCAAGAGACCCAGTACTTC.

This clonotype has only a few counts. The rearrangement uses TRBV6-5 and TRBJ2-7; D is perhaps TRBD2 (6 bases). Trimming pared 8 bases from V and 4 bases from J, leaving 9 bases between. CDR3 length: 11 residues. Per germline, CDR1 MNHEY and CDR2 SVGAGI. CDR3 protein: CASRAGYEQYF. In DNA, the CDR3 is TGTGCCAGCCGCGCGGGGTACGAGCAGTACTTC.